This T cell receptor (beta chain) came from a study of preoperative IRX-2 immunotherapy in early breast cancer. Treatment: preoperative locoregional IRX-2 cytokine immunotherapy. After removal of 5 bases from V and 0 bases from J, the junction contained 5 bases not matched to a gene. CDR1 is MNHGY, CDR2 SAAAGT, per germline. There are 15 residues in the CDR3. Generated by immunoSEQ multiplex PCR, the TCRdb table keeps only in-frame clones and is missing some. Of around 95,000 clones in the sample, roughly 85% were seen once. The TCR comes from a human donor with breast cancer. The genes are TRBV6-8 and TRBJ2-3; 7 bases are a match to TRBD1. The source material was tumor tissue, sampled after IRX-2 immunotherapy. The CDR3 loop is CASSAGTVSTDTQYF. DNA for the CDR3: TGTGCCAGCAGTGCCGGGACAGTTAGCACAGATACGCAGTATTTT.